The sequence of this T cell receptor beta chain was determined in a study of cytomegalovirus exposure and HLA in healthy donors. Looking at the study overall: The 120 validation repertoires, a later analysis reported, used the same platform as the roughly 660 repertoires from the first cohort. General study findings and limits: TCR beta chains numbering roughly 150 were designated cytomegalovirus-associated. Subsequent analysis revealed that first-cohort TCR clusters tended to co-occur in the approximately 120 validation repertoires.

The study drew the donors from its roughly 130-subject validation cohort, separate from the roughly 670-subject first cohort. V shed 4 bases and J shed 0 bases, with 13 bases lying between them. The CDR3 extends over 15 amino acids. Germline-derived CDR1 and CDR2 are GTSNPN and SVGIG (reference sequence). About this clone: Its antigen remains unknown.

Here immunoSEQ multiplex PCR was the method, and the copy in TCRdb shows in-frame clones only, minus some. This sample carries tens of thousands of clones, 95% to 97% of them seen once, and the ten largest clones take under 2.5%. Sequencing was performed on PBMCs. This TCR derives from a man between 18 and 29 years old in good health and CMV-seronegative. The genes are TRBV30 and TRBJ2-1; TRBD1 is a possible D gene (6 bases). The CDR3 is CAWITDRASYNEQFF. The CDR3 DNA reads TGTGCCTGGATCACGGACAGAGCCTCCTACAATGAGCAGTTCTTC. The variable domain in full, completed from reference TRBV30 and TRBJ2-1, reads SQTIHQWPATLVQPVGSPLSLECTVEGTSNPNLYWYRQAAGRGLQLLFYSVGIGQISSEVPQNLSASRPQDRQFILSSKKLLLSDSGFYLCAWITDRASYNEQFFGPGTRLTVL.